The present TCR beta chain was sequenced within a study of T cells in Graves' hyperthyroidism and ophthalmopathy (dated by TCRdb to about 2019). Regarding the study in general: Peripheral blood samples were taken at initial diagnosis, before any treatment was given. TCR V-J signatures able to tell the groups apart were searched for in a discovery cohort of approximately 95 patients, of whom approximately 40 had Graves' ophthalmopathy and about 60 had stable Graves' hyperthyroidism. Whether ophthalmopathy could be predicted prospectively was tested in an independent validation cohort made up of some 20 hyperthyroidism patients plus 17 patients who later progressed to ophthalmopathy. For training and testing, the 100 or so patients in the discovery cohort were randomly divided in a 7:3 ratio. In addition, the study compared T-cell repertoires in thyroid tissue and in blood from about 6 Graves' hyperthyroidism patients. After sampling, hyperthyroidism patients received methimazole starting at 30 mg daily, and ophthalmopathy patients received high-dose intravenous methylprednisolone. According to the paper, TCR Vbeta CDR3 sequencing was carried out on some 130 peripheral blood samples, which came from 40 to 45 ophthalmopathy, around 75 hyperthyroidism and 17 progressor patients.

Ophthalmopathy patients had moderately to severely active disease, with a Clinical Activity Score of 3 or more, a NOSPECS grade of 4 or more, and a disease duration of less than 3 months. Any patient with an uncontrolled infection, another autoimmune disease, pregnancy or lactation was excluded. Diagnoses relied on clinical symptoms, serum thyroxine and TRAb, thyroid ultrasound and orbital computed tomography. Ficoll-Paque density gradient centrifugation was used to isolate PBMCs from 10 ml of fresh peripheral blood. Total RNA was extracted with Trizol reagent, and quality was checked on an Agilent 2100 Bioanalyzer. The CDR1 and CDR2 encoded by the germline V gene (reference sequence) are GTSNPN and SVGIG. Trimming at the junction amounts to 0 bases on V and 7 bases on J, and the germline ends lie 6 bases apart. Measured from the cysteine to the phenylalanine, the CDR3 is 11 residues long. The sequence is cut down to CDR3 DNA, 33 bases in frame from base 1.

The sample holds many counts of this clonotype. Its specific antigen is unknown. The sample holds no much larger clone one base away, and base qualities are not on file. TCR beta CDR3 regions were amplified from RNA transcripts. A first-round RT-PCR of the TCR CDR3 used the HTBI primer set with the Qiagen OneStep RT-PCR kit. The libraries were constructed in a second round of multiplex PCR and then size-selected and purified. Paired-end sequencing of the libraries was performed with 100 bp reads on an Illumina HiSeq2000. The paper's processing steps were these. SOAPnuke was used to process the raw data, throwing out any read that contained adapters or uncalled bases, had a mean Phred below 15, or lacked an exact constant-primer or identifier match. COPE v1.2.5 was used to merge the high-quality paired reads, and each unique nucleotide sequence was defined as a clonotype. MiTCR v1.1 was used to align clonotypes to the IMGT TRBV, TRBD and TRBJ reference segments. The analysis was restricted to V-J combinations with a frequency above 0.0001, which together covered just over 99% of the repertoires. The TCS score was defined as F50 (clonal expansion) divided by E x V (chaos), with BLOSUM62-based TCRdist calculated between CDR3 peptides within each V-J. Welch's t-statistics and random forest reduced roughly 530 V-J features to around 14, which were used in a naive Bayes classifier (R e1071). TCRdb trimmed public reads at Q25 via fastp, called clones via MiXCR and kept in-frame beta chains. Entries that share a CDR3 protein sequence are merged under the most common genes and DNA. The V and J calls here are based on TCRdb, not the publication. Recorded for this sample are 500,000 to 750,000 distinct CDR3 sequences; 12% to 15% of them occurred a single time. The ten biggest clones cover roughly 7% of the sample.

Results the study describes overall, beyond this receptor: In cross-validation, a model built on a 13 V-J signature told ophthalmopathy apart from stable hyperthyroidism with approximately 90% sensitivity and about 81% specificity, and in testing the same model reached 80%/75%. Sample size was not statistically predetermined, and investigators were not blinded to group allocation. Most expanded thyroid clonotypes (frequency above 0.001) were also detected in blood, a finding suggesting that blood repertoires may reflect thyroid immune responses. In validation, the model predicted progression to ophthalmopathy with 55% to 71% sensitivity and less than 75% specificity, a median of around 6.6 months before onset.

Here the chain combines TRBV30 and TRBJ1-1, with the D gene not confidently named. Sequenced input: blood. The receptor was isolated from a woman aged 18-29 years with Graves' ophthalmopathy. The CDR3 reads as follows: CAWSVRGEAFF. The bases read TGTGCCTGGAGTGTACGGGGTGAAGCTTTCTTT.